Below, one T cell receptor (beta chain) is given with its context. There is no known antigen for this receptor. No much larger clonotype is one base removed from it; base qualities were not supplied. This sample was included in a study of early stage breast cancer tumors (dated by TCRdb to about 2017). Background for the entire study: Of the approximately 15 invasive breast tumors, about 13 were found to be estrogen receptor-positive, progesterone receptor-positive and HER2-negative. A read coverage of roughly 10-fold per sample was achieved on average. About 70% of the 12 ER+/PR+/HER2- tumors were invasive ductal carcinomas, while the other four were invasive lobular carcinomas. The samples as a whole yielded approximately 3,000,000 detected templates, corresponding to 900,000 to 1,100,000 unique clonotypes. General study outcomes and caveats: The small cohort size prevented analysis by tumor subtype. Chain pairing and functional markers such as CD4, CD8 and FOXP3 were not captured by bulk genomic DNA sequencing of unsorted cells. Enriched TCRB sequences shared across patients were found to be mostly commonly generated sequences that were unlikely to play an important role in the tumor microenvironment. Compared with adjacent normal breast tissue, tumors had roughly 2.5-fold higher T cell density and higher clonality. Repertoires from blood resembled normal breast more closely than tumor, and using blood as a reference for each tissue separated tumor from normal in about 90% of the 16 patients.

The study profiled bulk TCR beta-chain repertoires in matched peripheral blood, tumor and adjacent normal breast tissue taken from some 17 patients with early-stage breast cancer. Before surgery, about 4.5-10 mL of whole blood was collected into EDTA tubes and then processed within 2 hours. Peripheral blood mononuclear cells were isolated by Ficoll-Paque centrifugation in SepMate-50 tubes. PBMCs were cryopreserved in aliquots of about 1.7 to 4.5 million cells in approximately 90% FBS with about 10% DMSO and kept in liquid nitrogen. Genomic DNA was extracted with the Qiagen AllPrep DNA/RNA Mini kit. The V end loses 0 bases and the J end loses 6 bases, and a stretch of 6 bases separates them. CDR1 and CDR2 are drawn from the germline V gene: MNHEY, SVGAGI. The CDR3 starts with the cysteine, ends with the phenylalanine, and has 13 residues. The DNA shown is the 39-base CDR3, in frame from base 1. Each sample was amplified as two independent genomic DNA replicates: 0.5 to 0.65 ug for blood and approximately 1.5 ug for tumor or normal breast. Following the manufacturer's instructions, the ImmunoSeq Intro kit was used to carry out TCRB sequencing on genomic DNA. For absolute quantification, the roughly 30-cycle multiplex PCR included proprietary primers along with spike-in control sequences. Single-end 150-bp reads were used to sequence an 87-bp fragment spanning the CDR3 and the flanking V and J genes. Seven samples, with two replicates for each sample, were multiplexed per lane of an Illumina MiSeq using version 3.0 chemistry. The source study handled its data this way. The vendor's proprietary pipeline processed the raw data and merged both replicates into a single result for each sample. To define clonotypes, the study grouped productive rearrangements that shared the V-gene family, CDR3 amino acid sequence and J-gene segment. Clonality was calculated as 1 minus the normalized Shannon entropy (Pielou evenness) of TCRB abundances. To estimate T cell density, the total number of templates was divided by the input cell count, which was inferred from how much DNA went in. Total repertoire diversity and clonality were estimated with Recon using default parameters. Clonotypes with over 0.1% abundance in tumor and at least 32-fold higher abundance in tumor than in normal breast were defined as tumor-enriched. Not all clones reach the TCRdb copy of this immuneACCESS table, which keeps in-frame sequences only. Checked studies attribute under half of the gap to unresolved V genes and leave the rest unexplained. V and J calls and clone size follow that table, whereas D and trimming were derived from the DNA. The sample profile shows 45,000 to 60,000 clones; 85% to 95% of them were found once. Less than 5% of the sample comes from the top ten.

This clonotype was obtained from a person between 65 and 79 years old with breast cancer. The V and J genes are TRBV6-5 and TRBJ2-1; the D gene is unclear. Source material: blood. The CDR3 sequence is CASSYSPGNEQFF. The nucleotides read TGTGCCAGCAGTTACTCTCCGGGCAATGAGCAGTTCTTC.